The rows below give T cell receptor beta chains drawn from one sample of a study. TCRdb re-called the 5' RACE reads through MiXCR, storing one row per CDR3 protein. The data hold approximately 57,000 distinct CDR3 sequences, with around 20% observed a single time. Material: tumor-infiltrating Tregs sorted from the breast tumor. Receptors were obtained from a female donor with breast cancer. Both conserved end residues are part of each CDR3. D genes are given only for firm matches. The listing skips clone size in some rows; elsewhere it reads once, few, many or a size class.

CDR3aa: CASSPTGSYQETQYF
CDR3nt: TGCGCCAGCAGCCCAACCGGGAGCTACCAAGAGACCCAGTACTTC
v_gene: TRBV5-1
d_gene: NA
len: 15
j_gene: TRBJ2-5
abundance: few

CDR3aa: CASSLKENTNEKLFF
CDR3nt: TGTGCCAGCAGCTTAAAAGAGAACACTAATGAAAAACTGTTTTTT
v_gene: TRBV7-3
d_gene: NA
len: 15
j_gene: TRBJ1-4
abundance: few

CDR3aa: CSVALDTGGSNQPQHF
CDR3nt: TGCAGCGTTGCCCTCGACACCGGCGGGAGCAATCAGCCCCAGCATTTT
v_gene: TRBV29-1
d_gene: NA
len: 16
j_gene: TRBJ1-5
abundance: few

CDR3aa: CASSFWDMTRKGEQSF
CDR3nt: TGTGCCAGCAGTTTCTGGGATATGACTAGGAAGGGTGAGCAGTCCTTC
v_gene: TRBV28
d_gene: NA
len: 16
j_gene: TRBJ2-1
abundance: NA

CDR3aa: CASSLAIGGDEQFF
CDR3nt: TGCGCCAGCAGCTTGGCCATAGGTGGCGATGAGCAGTTCTTC
v_gene: TRBV5-1
d_gene: NA
len: 14
j_gene: TRBJ2-1
abundance: many

CDR3aa: CASSDWDRNPNEQFF
CDR3nt: TGTGCCAGCAGTGACTGGGACAGAAACCCCAATGAGCAGTTCTTC
v_gene: TRBV6-4
d_gene: TRBD1
len: 15
j_gene: TRBJ2-1
abundance: many

CDR3aa: CASSLEAGVVDTQYF
CDR3nt: TGTGCCAGCAGCTTGGAAGCGGGAGTGGTTGATACGCAGTATTTT
v_gene: TRBV5-6
d_gene: TRBD2
len: 15
j_gene: TRBJ2-3
abundance: NA

CDR3aa: CASSPLMNTEAFF
CDR3nt: TGCGCCAGCAGCCCATTAATGAACACTGAAGCTTTCTTT
v_gene: TRBV5-1
d_gene: NA
len: 13
j_gene: TRBJ1-1
abundance: NA

CDR3aa: CASSPKGQRKPTDTQYF
CDR3nt: TGCGCCAGCAGCCCTAAGGGACAGAGGAAACCCACGGATACGCAGTATTTT
v_gene: TRBV10-1
d_gene: TRBD1
len: 17
j_gene: TRBJ2-3
abundance: NA

CDR3aa: CSASLGPQNQPQHF
CDR3nt: TGCAGTGCATCCCTGGGCCCTCAGAATCAGCCCCAGCATTTT
v_gene: TRBV20-1
d_gene: NA
len: 14
j_gene: TRBJ1-5
abundance: few